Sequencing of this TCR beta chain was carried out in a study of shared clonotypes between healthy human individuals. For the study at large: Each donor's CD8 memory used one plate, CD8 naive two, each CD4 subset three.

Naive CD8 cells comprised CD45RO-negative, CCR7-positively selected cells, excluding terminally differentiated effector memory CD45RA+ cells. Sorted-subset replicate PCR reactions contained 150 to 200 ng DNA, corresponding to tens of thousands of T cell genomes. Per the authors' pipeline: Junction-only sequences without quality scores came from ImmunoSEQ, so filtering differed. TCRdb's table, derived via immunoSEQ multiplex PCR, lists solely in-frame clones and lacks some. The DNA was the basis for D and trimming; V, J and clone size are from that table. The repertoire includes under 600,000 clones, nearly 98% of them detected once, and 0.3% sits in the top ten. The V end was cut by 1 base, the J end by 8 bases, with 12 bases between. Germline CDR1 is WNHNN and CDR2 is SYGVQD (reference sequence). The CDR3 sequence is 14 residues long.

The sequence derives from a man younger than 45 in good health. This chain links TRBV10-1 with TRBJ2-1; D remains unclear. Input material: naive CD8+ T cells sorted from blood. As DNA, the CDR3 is TGCGCCAGCAGTGAGTTAGGCGGAATAGATGAGCAGTTCTTC. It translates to CASSELGGIDEQFF.